The 8 T cell receptor beta chains below all came from one sample that was sequenced in a study of T cells of healthy individuals. TCRdb passed the 5' RACE reads through MiXCR, listing each CDR3 protein once. The sample has about 53,000 distinct CDR3 sequences; roughly 15% are singletons. These receptors all come from a human donor in good health.

This clonotype was recorded once. The V call is TRBV20-1, the J call TRBJ1-1; TRBD1 matches at 7 bases. This CDR3 contains 14 residues. The germline V gene encodes CDR1 DFQATT and CDR2 SNEGSKA (reference sequence). Losses at the gene ends were 3 bases for V and 3 bases for J; bases not matched to a gene: 7. Here the CDR3 reads CSARGTALHTEAFF. CDR3 nucleotides: TGCAGTGCTAGGGGGACAGCCCTACACACTGAAGCTTTCTTT.

This chain uses TRBV10-3 with TRBJ2-5, with TRBD2 as a possible D gene (5 bases). The CDR3 runs 13 residues. Trimming left V 2 bases short and J 4 bases short, with 8 bases between. Germline V gives CDR1 ENHRY, CDR2 SYGVKD. The CDR3 region is CAISEREGETQYF. CDR3 bases: TGTGCCATCAGTGAGAGAGAGGGAGAGACCCAGTACTTC.

This clonotype was detected a few times. CDR3 sequence: CASSLSGGESSYNEQFF. In DNA form, the CDR3 reads TGCGCCAGCAGCTTGTCGGGGGGCGAGAGCTCCTACAATGAGCAGTTCTTC. V and J are TRBV5-1 and TRBJ2-1; D is perhaps TRBD2 (7 bases). The CDR3 extends over 17 amino acids. Trimming shortened V by 1 base and J by 0 bases, and 14 bases separated the two germline ends. CDR1 SGHRS and CDR2 YFSETQ come from the germline V gene.

This clonotype was observed at least ten times. V is TRBV20-1 and J is TRBJ2-7, with TRBD2 identical over 9 bases. CDR1 and CDR2 from the germline V gene are DFQATT and SNEGSKA (reference sequence). The CDR3 is 16 amino acids. The V segment lost 3 bases and the J segment 2 bases; nucleotides outside the gene matches: 11. The CDR3 DNA sequence: TGCAGTGCTAGGGTCCCCCTAGCGGGAAGAGCCTACGAGCAGTACTTC. It encodes CSARVPLAGRAYEQYF.

This clonotype showed up just a few times. V usage is TRBV25-1 and J usage is TRBJ2-6; D ambiguous. Trimming removed 1 base from V and 3 bases from J, with 1 base in between. Germline values: CDR1 MGHDK, CDR2 SYGVNS. This CDR3 has 13 residues. CDR3: CASSEFGANVLTF. Written as DNA, the CDR3 is TGTGCCAGCAGTGAATTTGGGGCCAACGTCCTGACTTTC.

This clonotype turned up a few times. This chain connects TRBV4-3 to TRBJ2-1; 9 bases are shared with TRBD2. The germline V gene encodes CDR1 LGHNA and CDR2 YSLEER. V was pared by 4 bases and J by 8 bases, with 6 bases of the junction left unmatched. The CDR3 is 14 amino acids. The CDR3 DNA reads as TGCGCCAGCAGCCGCGGCGGGAGGGCCGATGAGCAGTTCTTC. Its translation: CASSRGGRADEQFF.

This clonotype has only a few counts. The chain links TRBV19 to TRBJ1-1, with 10 bases lining up with TRBD1. The CDR3 length is 13 residues. Germline assignment: CDR1 LNHDA and CDR2 SQIVND (reference sequence). The V segment lost 7 bases and the J segment 8 bases; nucleotides outside the gene matches: 7. CDR3 nucleotide sequence: TGTGCCAGTAATCCGGGACAGGGGACCGAAGCTTTCTTT. Its protein product is CASNPGQGTEAFF.

This clonotype was observed at least ten times. The J gene is TRBJ2-5, the V gene TRBV2; D call uncertain. This CDR3 comprises 11 residues. Germline CDR1 reads SNHLY; CDR2 reads FYNNEI. V lost 5 bases and J lost 4, with 5 bases in between. The CDR3 nucleotides read TGTGCCAGCAGTAAAGTAGAGACCCAGTACTTC. It yields the protein CASSKVETQYF.